This passage covers 30 T cell receptor beta chains from one sample sequenced in a study of glioma-infiltrating T cells after dendritic cell vaccination. Sequencing used immunoSEQ multiplex PCR; TCRdb keeps in-frame clones, though not all of them. This sample has more than 75,000 clones, with roughly four fifths found just once. Time point noted: after dendritic cell vaccination, including at tumor progression/relapse. The specimen was blood, collected after dendritic cell vaccination. Every receptor here comes from a human donor with glioblastoma.

The rearrangement links TRBV15 to TRBJ2-7; 11 positions match TRBD1. The germline gives CDR1 LNHNV, CDR2 YYDKDF (reference sequence). The V gene end was trimmed by 2 bases and the J gene end by 3 bases; junction bases not matched to a gene: 9. CDR3 size: 17 residues. CDR3 protein: CATSRPNGDRGIYEQYF. CDR3 in DNA: TGTGCCACCAGCAGACCCAACGGGGACAGGGGGATCTACGAGCAGTACTTC.

The chain carries TRBV6-1 and TRBJ1-4; 10 bases fit TRBD1. CDR3 length: 14 residues. With V trimmed by 5 bases and J by 4 bases, 1 base remained unmatched. Per the germline V gene, CDR1 is MNHNS and CDR2 is SASEGT. CDR3 nucleotides: TGTGCCAGCAGTCGGGACAGGGGTAATGAAAAACTGTTTTTT. It translates to CASSRDRGNEKLFF.

The V call is TRBV5-1, the J call TRBJ1-1; 9 bases fit TRBD1. CDR1 is SGHRS, CDR2 YFSETQ, per germline. V shed 7 bases, J shed 5 bases, and the junction held 12 bases outside the gene matches. CDR3 length: 15 residues. CDR3 residues: CASARTGAEYTEAFF. In nucleotides, the CDR3 is TGCGCCAGCGCCAGGACAGGGGCTGAGTATACTGAAGCTTTCTTT. Together with reference TRBV5-1 and TRBJ1-1, the CDR3 gives the full variable domain: KAGVTQTPRYLIKTRGQQVTLSCSPISGHRSVSWYQQTPGQGLQFLFEYFSETQRNKGNFPGRFSGRQFSNSRSEMNVSTLELGDSALYLCASARTGAEYTEAFFGQGTRLTVV.

The genes are TRBV7-9 and TRBJ1-4; D is uncertain. CDR3 length: 15 amino acids. Looked up from germline, CDR1 is SEHNR and CDR2 is FQNEAQ (reference sequence). Trimming stripped 3 bases from V and 6 bases from J, with 14 bases between. CDR3 loop: CASSLEAGLDEKLFF. The CDR3 region has the DNA TGTGCCAGCAGCTTGGAGGCGGGTCTCGATGAAAAACTGTTTTTT.

This chain links TRBV5-1 with TRBJ2-5; 7 bases align to TRBD2. V shed 3 bases, J shed 4 bases, and the junction held 3 bases outside the gene matches. The CDR3 is made up of 13 amino acids. Germline V lookup: CDR1 SGHRS, CDR2 YFSETQ. This chain's CDR3 is CASSYGGVETQYF. CDR3 bases: TGCGCCAGCAGCTATGGGGGGGTAGAGACCCAGTACTTC.

V is TRBV7-6 and J is TRBJ1-1; 9 nucleotides match TRBD1. CDR1 is SGHVS and CDR2 is FNYEAQ in the germline V gene. The CDR3 extends over 15 amino acids. The V segment lost 4 bases and the J segment 4 bases; nucleotides outside the gene matches: 7. The CDR3 DNA is TGTGCCAGCAGCTCAAGGGGACAGGGCTCCACTGAAGCTTTCTTT. Residues: CASSSRGQGSTEAFF.

V gene TRBV4-3 combines with J gene TRBJ2-5, with 7 positions matching TRBD2. Germline CDR1 is LGHNA and CDR2 is YSLEER. CDR3 length: 14 residues. J was trimmed by 7 bases and V by 0 bases; bases with no gene match: 5. The CDR3 DNA follows: TGCGCCAGCAGCCAAGAATCAGCGGGGAGGACCCAGTACTTC. This gives the protein CASSQESAGRTQYF.

The chain recombines TRBV29-1 with TRBJ2-1, with TRBD2 identical over 8 bases. V shed 4 bases, J shed 8 bases, and the junction held 4 bases outside the gene matches. The CDR3 totals 12 residues. Germline CDR1 SQVTM, CDR2 ANQGSEA. CDR3 amino acids: CSVALAGDEQFF. Written as DNA, the CDR3 is TGCAGCGTTGCGCTAGCGGGCGATGAGCAGTTCTTC.

This chain links TRBV28 with TRBJ1-2; a possible D gene is TRBD1 (6 bases). Germline V CDR1 and CDR2: MDHEN, SYDVKM. The CDR3 length is 16 residues. Trimming took 3 bases from V and 4 from J, leaving 18 bases between them. The DNA of the CDR3 is TGTGCCAGCAGTTTCGGGACCGGCTCCAGGGGCTATGGCTACACCTTC. Its protein is CASSFGTGSRGYGYTF.

This rearrangement joins TRBV4-2 to TRBJ2-3, with 7 bases fitting TRBD2. V lost 0 bases and J lost 0; bases outside the gene matches: 6. This CDR3 is built from 17 residues. Germline assignment: CDR1 LGHNA and CDR2 YNFKEQ. The CDR3 loop reads CASSQEGLAVSTDTQYF. Written as DNA, the CDR3 is TGTGCCAGCAGCCAAGAGGGGCTAGCGGTTAGCACAGATACGCAGTATTTT.

The chain is built from TRBV4-3 and TRBJ2-1; 13 positions match TRBD2. The V segment lost 4 bases and the J segment 0 bases; nucleotides outside the gene matches: 12. The CDR3 loop spans 20 amino acids. Germline V lookup: CDR1 LGHNA, CDR2 YSLEER. The CDR3 sequence is CASSPRLAGGLASSYNEQFF. The CDR3 bases are TGCGCCAGCAGCCCCAGACTAGCGGGGGGCCTTGCTAGCTCCTACAATGAGCAGTTCTTC.

The chain carries TRBV6-5 and TRBJ2-1; perhaps TRBD2 as D (6 bases). V gave up 0 bases and J gave up 2 bases, with 11 bases separating them. The CDR3 is 16 residues long. In germline, CDR1 is MNHEY, CDR2 SVGAGI. As DNA, the CDR3 is TGTGCCAGCAGTTACTCGGGCGGGGAGACCTACAATGAGCAGTTCTTC. Translation: CASSYSGGETYNEQFF.

This clone came up a few times. The chain uses TRBV5-4 and TRBJ2-7; 14 bases map to TRBD2. The CDR3 totals 16 residues. Trimming removed 4 bases from V and 5 bases from J; junction bases left unmatched: 8. Germline V gene lookup returns CDR1 SGHNT and CDR2 YYREEE (reference sequence). DNA for the CDR3: TGTGCCAGCAGCGGACGACTAGCGGGGGGGCCAGACGAGCAGTACTTC. Protein product: CASSGRLAGGPDEQYF. The complete variable domain, with remaining parts taken from reference TRBV5-4 and TRBJ2-7, reads ETGVTQSPTHLIKTRGQQVTLRCSSQSGHNTVSWYQQALGQGPQFIFQYYREEENGRGNFPPRFSGLQFPNYSSELNVNALELDDSALYLCASSGRLAGGPDEQYFGPGTRLTVT.

This sequence joins TRBV28 and TRBJ1-2; weak D call: TRBD1 (6 bases). The V and J ends lost 5 bases and 4 bases respectively, with 11 bases between them. In germline, CDR1 is MDHEN, CDR2 SYDVKM. The CDR3 sequence is 13 residues long. The CDR3 reads CASSLQDSYGYTF. The CDR3, as DNA: TGTGCCAGCAGTCTCCAGGACAGCTATGGCTACACCTTC.

The rearrangement uses TRBV10-3 and TRBJ2-3; 7 bases fit TRBD1. V lost 3 bases to trimming and J lost 2 bases; unmatched junction nucleotides: 2. The germline V gene encodes CDR1 ENHRY and CDR2 SYGVKD. This CDR3 is built from 14 residues. CDR3 region: CAISEDRDTDTQYF. In DNA, the CDR3 is TGTGCCATCAGTGAAGACAGGGACACAGATACGCAGTATTTT.

A remark on this clone: A read error may produce the germline difference seen at one junction end. The chain recombines TRBV7-9 with TRBJ1-1; 8 positions agree with TRBD1. Germline lookup yields CDR1 SEHNR and CDR2 FQNEAQ (reference sequence). This CDR3 contains 13 residues. CDR3 in amino acids: CAGRDRQNSEAFF. The CDR3 bases are TGTGCCGGGCGGGACAGGCAGAACTCTGAAGCTTTCTTT.

The V gene is TRBV9, the J gene TRBJ2-3; D perhaps matches TRBD2 (6 bases). The V end lost 4 bases, the J end lost 4 bases, and 10 bases lay between the germline ends. CDR1 is SGDLS, CDR2 YYNGEE, per germline. CDR3 size: 13 residues. Written as DNA, the CDR3 is TGTGCCAGCAGCCCTGGGACTGCAGATACGCAGTATTTT. It is translated as CASSPGTADTQYF.

The chain carries TRBV2 and TRBJ1-5; no clear D gene. This CDR3 is built from 13 residues. V lost 3 bases and J lost 1, with 4 bases in between. CDR1 and CDR2 (germline): SNHLY, FYNNEI. CDR3 residues: CASSDVSNQPQHF. The CDR3 DNA reads TGTGCCAGCAGTGACGTAAGCAATCAGCCCCAGCATTTT.

The chain carries TRBV6-1 and TRBJ2-3, with unresolved D. The CDR3 is made up of 13 amino acids. Looked up from germline, CDR1 is MNHNS and CDR2 is SASEGT. The V end was cut by 4 bases, the J end by 7 bases, with 12 bases between. The CDR3 DNA is TGTGCCAGCAGTGGGGCCATTAAAAATACGCAGTATTTT. Its protein is CASSGAIKNTQYF.

This chain uses TRBV19 with TRBJ2-2; a possible D gene is TRBD1 (6 bases). The V and J ends lost 5 bases and 5 bases respectively, with 21 bases between them. CDR1 LNHDA and CDR2 SQIVND come from the germline V gene (reference sequence). The CDR3 covers 17 residues. In DNA, the CDR3 is TGTGCCAGTAGTCGATACCCCCCCCAGACAGGAACCGGGGAGCTGTTTTTT. It is translated as CASSRYPPQTGTGELFF.

The chain employs TRBV29-1 and TRBJ1-2, with 8 bases lining up with TRBD1. Germline assignment: CDR1 SQVTM and CDR2 ANQGSEA. The length of the CDR3 is 13 residues. V shed 6 bases, J shed 4 bases, and the junction held 7 bases outside the gene matches. Here the CDR3 DNA reads TGCAGCGTGGCCCAACAGGGGGGCTATGGCTACACCTTC. It codes for CSVAQQGGYGYTF. Looking up the rest from reference TRBV29-1 and TRBJ1-2 gives the full variable domain: SAVISQKPSRDICQRGTSLTIQCQVDSQVTMMFWYRQQPGQSLTLIATANQGSEATYESGFVIDKFPISRPNLTFSTLTVSNMSPEDSSIYLCSVAQQGGYGYTFGSGTRLTVV.

The chain joins TRBV27 to TRBJ2-5, with 10 bases aligning to TRBD2. V trimming: 6 bases; J trimming: 5 bases; junction bases outside the gene matches: 9. Germline V gives CDR1 MNHEY, CDR2 SMNVEV (reference sequence). The CDR3 extends over 15 amino acids. CDR3 sequence reads: CASRPGLARAETQYF. CDR3 nucleotide sequence: TGTGCCAGCAGGCCGGGACTAGCGAGGGCGGAGACCCAGTACTTC.

The chain carries TRBV2 and TRBJ1-6, with TRBD1 matching over 8 bases. The CDR3 is 17 amino acids. Germline CDR1 reads SNHLY; CDR2 reads FYNNEI. With V trimmed by 3 bases and J by 6 bases, 10 bases remained unmatched. CDR3 in DNA: TGTGCCAGCAGTGATTTCTTTACGACAGGGGCTAATTCACCCCTCCACTTT. Its protein product is CASSDFFTTGANSPLHF.

The gene calls are TRBV4-1 and TRBJ2-6; TRBD1 is a possible D gene (5 bases). V was shortened by 1 base and J by 0 bases, with 10 bases between the two germline ends. The CDR3 covers 17 residues. The germline gives CDR1 MGHRA, CDR2 YSYEKL. The CDR3 nucleotides read TGCGCCAGCAGCCAAGGTTACAGGACCTCTGGGGCCAACGTCCTGACTTTC. Encoded protein: CASSQGYRTSGANVLTF.

This clone was seen only once. This sequence joins TRBV11-3 and TRBJ2-2, with D unresolved. V was shortened by 4 bases and J by 3 bases, with 3 bases between the two germline ends. CDR1 and CDR2 from the germline V gene are SGHNT and YENEEA. There are 12 residues in the CDR3. The CDR3 DNA sequence: TGTGCCAGCAGCTCGGACACCGGGGAGCTGTTTTTT. Amino acids: CASSSDTGELFF.

The V gene is TRBV7-9, the J gene TRBJ2-2, with D possibly being TRBD2 (5 bases). CDR3 length: 16 amino acids. Between the trimmed V and J ends, which lost 4 bases and 4 bases, there was a span of 16 bases. Germline V gene lookup returns CDR1 SEHNR and CDR2 FQNEAQ (reference sequence). The CDR3 region is CASSSGLLGSTGELFF. CDR3 DNA: TGTGCCAGCAGCTCCGGACTGCTAGGGAGCACCGGGGAGCTGTTTTTT.

V usage is TRBV12-5 and J usage is TRBJ2-7; 9 nucleotides agree with TRBD1. Germline loops: CDR1 LGHNT, CDR2 FRNRAP. This CDR3 spans 14 amino acids. The junction had 6 bases not matched to a gene; V was cut back by 6 bases and J by 3 bases. The CDR3 DNA reads TGTGCTAGTGGGTCGGGACAGGGTCACTACGAGCAGTACTTC. Its translation is CASGSGQGHYEQYF.

The V call is TRBV9, the J call TRBJ2-6; D is perhaps TRBD1 (6 bases). Trimming took off 2 bases at V and 1 base at J, with 19 bases between the two ends. In germline, CDR1 is SGDLS, CDR2 YYNGEE. The CDR3 is 19 residues long. The CDR3 nucleotides read TGTGCCAGCAGCGTGGGGACGACAGGCCTTCAGTCTGGGGCCAACGTCCTGACTTTC. The encoded protein is CASSVGTTGLQSGANVLTF.

The chain employs TRBV7-2 and TRBJ2-3; 7 bases are a match to TRBD1. CDR3 length: 16 amino acids. Trimming at V came to 1 base and at J to 0 bases, leaving 4 bases not matched to a gene. Germline-derived CDR1 and CDR2 are SGHTA and FQGNSA. The CDR3 loop is CASSLDGQVSTDTQYF. Written as DNA, the CDR3 is TGTGCCAGCAGCTTAGATGGACAGGTCAGCACAGATACGCAGTATTTT.

The V call is TRBV4-1, the J call TRBJ2-7, with D possibly being TRBD1 (6 bases). Per the germline V gene, CDR1 is MGHRA and CDR2 is YSYEKL. This CDR3 spans 15 amino acids. Trimming took off 0 bases at V and 6 bases at J, with 15 bases between the two ends. CDR3 DNA sequence: TGCGCCAGCAGCCAAGAGGTAACAGGGATCAGCGAGCAGTACTTC. This codes for CASSQEVTGISEQYF.